What follows are 22 T cell receptor beta chains derived from one specimen sequenced in a study of blood T cell repertoires in COVID-19. The table came from immunoSEQ multiplex PCR; TCRdb's copy has only in-frame clones and leaves some out. Of approximately 170,000 clones listed, 80% to 90% are singletons. Material for sequencing was peripheral blood. The receptors stem from a man between 18 and 29 years old who had recovered from COVID-19.

This chain links TRBV2 with TRBJ1-2; D unresolved. Germline CDR1 SNHLY, CDR2 FYNNEI. CDR3 length: 14 amino acids. The V end lost 5 bases, the J end lost 1 base, and 11 bases lay between the germline ends. In DNA form, the CDR3 reads TGTGCCAGCAGTTACGACATGGGTAACTATGGCTACACCTTC. Translated, it gives CASSYDMGNYGYTF.

This clone appeared once. This chain joins TRBV24-1 and TRBJ2-7, with D maybe TRBD2 (6 bases). Germline V CDR1 and CDR2: KGHDR, SFDVKD. Between the trimmed V and J ends, which lost 4 bases and 1 base, there was a span of 19 bases. The CDR3 is made up of 17 amino acids. The CDR3 loop is CATSDTRRDGSSYEQYF. The CDR3 region has the DNA TGTGCCACCAGTGACACCAGGCGGGACGGTTCTTCCTACGAGCAGTACTTC.

This clone turned up a few times. The chain links TRBV7-8 to TRBJ2-2, with TRBD2 identical over 11 bases. The CDR3 sequence is 16 residues long. With 4 bases clipped from V and 5 bases from J, the junction kept 6 bases outside the gene matches. Germline assignment: CDR1 SGHVS and CDR2 FQNEAQ. CDR3 in DNA: TGTGCCAGCAGCTCGGTAGCGGGAGGGCCAACCGGGGAGCTGTTTTTT. Its protein product is CASSSVAGGPTGELFF.

The chain is built from TRBV5-1 and TRBJ2-1; D might be TRBD2 (6 bases). V gave up 0 bases and J gave up 3 bases, with 22 bases separating them. CDR3 size: 19 residues. The germline V gene encodes CDR1 SGHRS and CDR2 YFSETQ. In DNA form, the CDR3 reads TGCGCCAGCAGCTTGGACGGGGGACGGCCCCAAAGTTACTACAATGAGCAGTTCTTC. It codes for CASSLDGGRPQSYYNEQFF.

The chain combines TRBV10-3 with TRBJ1-5; D is undetermined. Germline values: CDR1 ENHRY, CDR2 SYGVKD. V lost 3 bases, J lost 3 bases, and 6 bases lay in between. This CDR3 contains 13 residues. CDR3 loop: CAISDSSNQPQHF. CDR3 DNA: TGTGCCATCAGTGACAGTTCCAATCAGCCCCAGCATTTT.

This chain connects TRBV10-3 to TRBJ2-7; possibly TRBD2 for D (7 bases). The CDR3 covers 15 residues. From germline, CDR1 is ENHRY and CDR2 SYGVKD. Trimming stripped 9 bases from V and 7 bases from J, with 25 bases between. In nucleotides, the CDR3 is TGTGCCATTTCAAGGACAGACAGGCCGGGAGGAGAGCAGTACTTC. Translation: CAISRTDRPGGEQYF.

The chain employs TRBV6-2 or TRBV6-3 and TRBJ2-7; D is unclear. The CDR3 runs to 14 residues. The germline CDR1 and CDR2 sequences are MNHEY and SVGEGT. V lost 5 bases and J 6 bases, leaving 17 bases between the germline ends. The CDR3 DNA reads TGTGCCAGCAGTCGCCTAACTATACGGAGCGAGCAGTACTTC. Amino acids: CASSRLTIRSEQYF.

The DNA of the CDR3 is TGTGCCATCAGGCGGGGGGCCGGTGAGACCCAGTACTTC. This codes for CAIRRGAGETQYF. The chain uses TRBV10-3 and TRBJ2-5; 8 positions agree with TRBD2. J gave up 5 bases and V 6 bases, and 5 bases lay outside the gene matches. The CDR3 runs 13 residues. CDR1 is ENHRY and CDR2 is SYGVKD in the germline V gene.

This chain joins TRBV9 and TRBJ2-3; possibly TRBD2 for D (5 bases). The length of the CDR3 is 11 residues. The V gene's germline CDR1 is SGDLS and CDR2 YYNGEE. The germline V and J ends were trimmed by 5 bases and 8 bases, with 9 bases remaining between them. CDR3 coding DNA: TGTGCCAGCAGTGCCGCGGGTACGCAGTATTTT. Its translation is CASSAAGTQYF.

The chain couples TRBV7-3 to TRBJ2-5, with a possible D match to TRBD2 (5 bases). CDR1 and CDR2 from the germline V gene are SGHTA and FQGTGA. The CDR3 contains 13 residues. Between the trimmed V and J ends, which lost 5 bases and 7 bases, there was a span of 14 bases. As DNA, the CDR3 is TGTGCCAGCAGCCCCGGTCCGGGGAGGACCCAGTACTTC. Encoded protein: CASSPGPGRTQYF. Together with reference TRBV7-3 and TRBJ2-5, the CDR3 gives the full variable domain: GAGVSQTPSNKVTEKGKYVELRCDPISGHTALYWYRQSLGQGPEFLIYFQGTGAADDSGLPNDRFFAVRPEGSVSTLKIQRTERGDSAVYLCASSPGPGRTQYFGPGTRLLVL.

V gene TRBV7-9 combines with J gene TRBJ1-1; 8 positions match TRBD1. Germline CDR1 is SEHNR and CDR2 is FQNEAQ (reference sequence). The V and J ends lost 6 bases and 1 base, in that order; junction bases with no gene match: 4. The CDR3 has 14 residues. CDR3 sequence: CASRPGGPNTEAFF. The CDR3 DNA is TGTGCCAGCAGGCCAGGGGGCCCGAACACTGAAGCTTTCTTT.

J is TRBJ2-1 and V is TRBV3-1 (or the pseudogene TRBV3-2), with a tentative D call TRBD2 (5 bases). V lost 7 bases to trimming and J lost 8 bases, with 15 bases between them. The CDR3 consists of 13 residues. Germline CDR1 is LGHDT and CDR2 is YNNKEL (reference sequence). This chain's CDR3 is CASNPLDSHEQFF. The CDR3 DNA sequence: TGTGCCAGCAACCCACTAGATTCCCATGAGCAGTTCTTC.

The gene calls are TRBV9 and TRBJ2-3; D is possibly TRBD1 (5 bases). Trimming took 0 bases from V and 3 from J, leaving 11 bases between them. This CDR3 comprises 15 residues. The germline V gene encodes CDR1 SGDLS and CDR2 YYNGEE. In DNA, the CDR3 is TGTGCCAGCAGCGTAGATTTTTACAGGACAGATACGCAGTATTTT. Protein product: CASSVDFYRTDTQYF.

This clone was recorded once. The chain uses TRBV19 and TRBJ2-3; TRBD2 matches 7 bases. V shed 5 bases, J shed 0 bases, and the junction held 8 bases outside the gene matches. This CDR3 has 16 amino acids. The germline CDR1 and CDR2 sequences are LNHDA and SQIVND (reference sequence). CDR3 bases: TGTGCCAGTAGTGCCCAACTAGCGCTAAGCACAGATACGCAGTATTTT. This codes for CASSAQLALSTDTQYF.

The V call is TRBV30, the J call TRBJ1-6; D remains ambiguous. CDR1 GTSNPN and CDR2 SVGIG come from the germline V gene (reference sequence). Trimming pared 2 bases from V and 4 bases from J, leaving 15 bases between. The CDR3 extends over 16 amino acids. The CDR3 DNA reads as TGTGCCTGGAGTCCCATACGACCGACTTATAATTCACCCCTCCACTTT. Its translation is CAWSPIRPTYNSPLHF. Together with reference TRBV30 and TRBJ1-6, the CDR3 gives the full variable domain: SQTIHQWPATLVQPVGSPLSLECTVEGTSNPNLYWYRQAAGRGLQLLFYSVGIGQISSEVPQNLSASRPQDRQFILSSKKLLLSDSGFYLCAWSPIRPTYNSPLHFGNGTRLTVT.

V is TRBV18 and J is TRBJ2-6, with 8 bases lining up with TRBD1. This CDR3 is 17 amino acids long. Germline V CDR1 and CDR2: KGHSH, LQKENI. With 6 bases clipped from V and 3 bases from J, the junction kept 10 bases outside the gene matches. Written as DNA, the CDR3 is TGTGCCAGCTCCCAAGACAGGGGTGGTAGTGGGGCCAACGTCCTGACTTTC. It is translated as CASSQDRGGSGANVLTF.

The chain is built from TRBV9 and TRBJ1-3; no reliable D call. The ends were cut back, 3 bases at V and 4 bases at J, with 17 bases in the middle. CDR1 and CDR2 (germline): SGDLS, YYNGEE. This CDR3 is built from 16 residues. As DNA, the CDR3 is TGTGCCAGCAGCGCAGGACTACCGGACGCAGGAAACACCATATATTTT. It encodes CASSAGLPDAGNTIYF.

The rearrangement links TRBV5-8 to TRBJ1-4, with a tentative D call TRBD1 (5 bases). CDR1 is SGHTS and CDR2 is YDEGEE in the germline V gene. Trimming pared 1 base from V and 12 bases from J, leaving 10 bases between. The CDR3 runs to 12 residues. The CDR3 DNA sequence: TGTGCCAGCAGCTTGCCGGGGGTGGAACTGTTTTTT. Its protein is CASSLPGVELFF.

The chain uses TRBV28 and TRBJ2-1; TRBD2 aligns across 11 bases. CDR1 and CDR2 (germline): MDHEN, SYDVKM. The CDR3 runs 15 residues. Trimming took 7 bases from V and 6 from J; bases not matched to a gene: 8. CDR3 bases: TGTGCCAGCACCTTTAGCGGGAGGGCCCTCAATGAGCAGTTCTTC. This translates into CASTFSGRALNEQFF.

V usage is TRBV4-3 and J usage is TRBJ1-1; tentatively, D is TRBD1 (6 bases). CDR3 length: 14 residues. Germline V gene lookup returns CDR1 LGHNA and CDR2 YSLEER. The V end was cut by 4 bases, the J end by 1 base, with 10 bases between. DNA for the CDR3: TGCGCCAGCAGCCTAGAACAGGGGAACACTGAAGCTTTCTTT. Translating gives CASSLEQGNTEAFF.

This clone has only one observation. The chain combines TRBV19 with TRBJ2-1, with a weak D call TRBD1 (7 bases). Trimming pared 6 bases from V and 4 bases from J, leaving 10 bases between. Germline values: CDR1 LNHDA, CDR2 SQIVND (reference sequence). There are 13 residues in the CDR3. The CDR3 reads CASSRGVYNEQFF. In DNA, the CDR3 is TGTGCCAGTAGCAGGGGGGTTTACAATGAGCAGTTCTTC.

The rearrangement joins TRBV7-2 to TRBJ1-6; unclear D gene. The length of the CDR3 is 16 residues. The V gene lost 1 base and the J gene lost 11 bases, with 18 bases spanning the gap. Per the germline V gene, CDR1 is SGHTA and CDR2 is FQGNSA. The CDR3 region has the DNA TGTGCCAGCAGCTTAGAACGGCCCGAGAACGGGGCACCCCTCCACTTT. Protein: CASSLERPENGAPLHF.